This T cell receptor (beta chain) appears in the sequencing data of a study of blood T cell repertoires in COVID-19. At the level of the study: PBMCs, B-cell-depleted T cells, or T cells were the source of the cDNA or gDNA that made up the material.

Authors' analysis steps: Amplification of reference gene primers was used by the study to estimate nucleated cell counts. Clones were sequenced by immunoSEQ multiplex PCR, and TCRdb holds only the in-frame ones, with some missing. The DNA gave D and trimming, while V, J and clone size come from that table. In the table there are around 250,000 clones, approximately 90% of which are singletons. Trimming took off 1 base at V and 8 bases at J, with 8 bases between the two ends. This CDR3 has 12 amino acids. Cohort placement rested on clinical history that participants reported themselves. Sequenced material: PBMCs or T cells enriched from blood (not recorded which). The chain uses TRBV12-3 or TRBV12-4 and TRBJ1-2; D remains ambiguous. The clonotype comes from a human donor in a cohort exposed to, infected with or recovered from COVID-19 (not recorded which). The donor label of this sample is uncertain. The CDR3 DNA reads TGTGCCAGCAGTTTAGAAGCGGGGGGCTACACCTTC. Protein: CASSLEAGGYTF.